This T cell receptor (beta chain) was profiled in a study of CD8 T cells in ankylosing spondylitis. Study-level findings and limits: The clones that were linked to disease were reported to be significantly enriched in matched synovial fluid samples from ankylosing spondylitis patients. Made up of about eight highly homologous variants, a TCR beta motif appeared characteristic of ankylosing spondylitis blood.

V gave up 1 base and J gave up 4 bases, with 16 bases separating them. This CDR3 spans 17 amino acids. Per germline, CDR1 LGHNA and CDR2 YSLEER. This clonotype was found many times. The antigen is undetermined. Researchers built TCR beta libraries using quantitative 5'-RACE with molecular barcodes. TCRdb analysed the 5' RACE reads with MiXCR anew, one entry per CDR3 protein. This table has more than 400,000 distinct CDR3 sequences, under 5.5% appearing once. The chain uses TRBV4-3 and TRBJ1-4; perhaps TRBD1 as D (6 bases). The sample consisted of blood, either unsorted or a sorted T cell fraction (not recorded which). The source is a male donor with ankylosing spondylitis. The DNA for the CDR3 is TGCGCCAGCAGCCAAGCTCCTGGACAGCTATTTAATGAAAAACTGTTTTTT. Protein product: CASSQAPGQLFNEKLFF.